The 18 T cell receptor beta chains below were found in one sample sequenced in a study of blood T cell repertoires in COVID-19 (dated by TCRdb to the early 2020s). The library relied on the immunoSEQ multiplex PCR assay. The clones in this table, taken by TCRdb from immuneACCESS, are in-frame only. Not every clone is retained; where verified, under half of the shortfall comes from an unresolved V gene, and the cause of the rest is unknown. Present in this sample are 150,000 to 200,000 clones, 82% of which were seen just once. Of the sample, 4.5% to 6.5% is held by the ten largest clones. The sample taken for sequencing was PBMCs or T cells enriched from blood (not recorded which). The receptors come from a woman in her sixties with acute COVID-19.

The chain employs TRBV3-1 (or the pseudogene TRBV3-2) and TRBJ2-6; maybe TRBD2 (5 bases). Germline CDR1 is LGHDT and CDR2 is YNNKEL (reference sequence). The ends were cut back, 8 bases at V and 13 bases at J, with 15 bases in the middle. The CDR3 sequence is 12 residues long. In nucleotides, the CDR3 is TGTGCCAGCGCGCTTGCGACGGGGGTCCTGACTTTC. Encoded protein: CASALATGVLTF.

The chain is built from TRBV7-9 and TRBJ2-2; 14 positions match TRBD2. Looked up from germline, CDR1 is SEHNR and CDR2 is FQNEAQ (reference sequence). The CDR3 is made up of 17 amino acids. The ends lost 5 bases at V and 3 bases at J; junction bases unmatched: 5. The CDR3 DNA reads TGTGCCAGCAGCGGGACTAGCGGGAGTCCCCACACCGGGGAGCTGTTTTTT. Translation: CASSGTSGSPHTGELFF.

The V call is TRBV3-1 (or the pseudogene TRBV3-2), the J call TRBJ1-1; 8 bases align to TRBD1. Germline lookup yields CDR1 LGHDT and CDR2 YNNKEL (reference sequence). The CDR3 runs to 16 residues. Unmatched junction bases numbered 4, after V lost 0 bases and J lost 1 base. The CDR3 DNA follows: TGTGCCAGCAGCCAAGATCTACAGGGGGGGAACACTGAAGCTTTCTTT. Translating gives CASSQDLQGGNTEAFF.

The gene calls are TRBV7-2 and TRBJ1-1; D gene uncertain. Germline CDR1 is SGHTA and CDR2 is FQGNSA. CDR3 length: 14 amino acids. V dropped 5 bases and J dropped 4 bases, with 14 bases sitting between them. This CDR3 reads CASSRGFGGTEAFF. The CDR3 nucleotides are TGTGCCAGCAGCCGTGGATTTGGCGGCACTGAAGCTTTCTTT.

The rearrangement links TRBV5-8 to TRBJ2-1; 8 bases fit TRBD2. This CDR3 is 15 amino acids long. Germline CDR1 SGHTS, CDR2 YDEGEE. Losses at the gene ends were 4 bases for V and 1 base for J; bases not matched to a gene: 4. The CDR3 reads CASSAVAGSYNEQFF. Here the CDR3 DNA reads TGTGCCAGCAGCGCGGTAGCGGGATCCTACAATGAGCAGTTCTTC.

The chain links TRBV15 to TRBJ2-1; 9 bases match TRBD2. The CDR3 length is 17 residues. CDR1 is LNHNV, CDR2 YYDKDF, per germline (reference sequence). Trimming removed 5 bases from V and 5 bases from J; junction bases left unmatched: 13. The CDR3 DNA reads TGTGCCACCAGCGGTCGTAGGACTAGCGAACAGCACAATGAGCAGTTCTTC. Amino acids: CATSGRRTSEQHNEQFF. Full variable domain (missing parts from reference TRBV15 and TRBJ2-1): DAMVIQNPRYQVTQFGKPVTLSCSQTLNHNVMYWYQQKSSQAPKLLFHYYDKDFNNEADTPDNFQSRRPNTSFCFLDIRSPGLGDTAMYLCATSGRRTSEQHNEQFFGPGTRLTVL.

This chain connects TRBV12-2 to TRBJ2-1; the table's TRBD2 call for D was not verified on the DNA. TRBV12-2 is assigned pseudogene status. The CDR3 runs to 17 residues. The CDR3 bases are TGTGCAAGTCGCTTAGGGGAGCTGGGCCCTTCGGGGGGGGAGCAGTTCTTC. Encoded protein: CASRLGELGPSGGEQFF.

V is TRBV4-3 and J is TRBJ2-3; TRBD1 is a possible D gene (6 bases). The CDR3 is 16 amino acids. The germline V gene encodes CDR1 LGHNA and CDR2 YSLEER. V was clipped by 0 bases and J by 0 bases, with 10 bases between them. The CDR3 DNA is TGCGCCAGCAGCCAAGATAGAGGGGGTAGCACAGATACGCAGTATTTT. Its protein is CASSQDRGGSTDTQYF.

This chain uses TRBV18 with TRBJ2-7; 8 bases agree with TRBD2. The CDR3 loop spans 15 amino acids. Germline loops: CDR1 KGHSH, CDR2 LQKENI. The junction had 6 bases not matched to a gene; V was cut back by 3 bases and J by 2 bases. For the CDR3, the DNA is TGTGCCAGCTCACCGAGCGGGGGAGCGACCTACGAGCAGTACGTC. This translates into CASSPSGGATYEQYV.

V and J are TRBV9 and TRBJ2-1; tentative D call: TRBD2 (6 bases). Germline-derived CDR1 and CDR2 are SGDLS and YYNGEE. The CDR3 is 17 residues long. Trimming took 4 bases from V and 0 from J, leaving 17 bases between them. As DNA, the CDR3 is TGTGCCAGCAGCCCCCGTAGTAGCGGAGCCTCCTACAATGAGCAGTTCTTC. It encodes CASSPRSSGASYNEQFF.

This clone was seen more than once but under ten times. This rearrangement joins TRBV5-1 to TRBJ1-1, with D possibly matching TRBD1 (6 bases). CDR1 SGHRS and CDR2 YFSETQ come from the germline V gene. Trimming took 2 bases from V and 1 from J, leaving 9 bases between them. The CDR3 consists of 14 residues. CDR3 in amino acids: CASSLGQSNTEAFF. In nucleotides, the CDR3 is TGCGCCAGCAGCTTAGGACAGTCGAACACTGAAGCTTTCTTT.

The chain links TRBV4-1 to TRBJ1-5, with D possibly matching TRBD1 (6 bases). The CDR3 extends over 19 amino acids. The V gene's germline CDR1 is MGHRA and CDR2 YSYEKL. V shed 2 bases and J shed 4 bases, with 24 bases lying between them. This chain's CDR3 is CASSQLGPPFSGVNQPQHF. The CDR3 region has the DNA TGCGCCAGCAGCCAACTAGGACCACCTTTTTCAGGGGTAAATCAGCCCCAGCATTTT.

This chain uses TRBV2 with TRBJ1-6; D gene uncertain. Germline CDR1 and CDR2: SNHLY and FYNNEI. This CDR3 has 13 residues. Trimming removed 5 bases at V and 7 bases at J, with 9 bases between. The CDR3 loop reads CASSPQANSPLHF. The CDR3 DNA reads as TGTGCCAGCAGTCCCCAGGCGAATTCACCCCTCCACTTT.

V usage is TRBV27 and J usage is TRBJ2-5; 8 bases fit TRBD2. Germline CDR1 reads MNHEY; CDR2 reads SMNVEV (reference sequence). The V segment lost 5 bases and the J segment 5 bases; nucleotides outside the gene matches: 10. CDR3 size: 15 residues. CDR3 in amino acids: CASSHRGGAAETQYF. As DNA, the CDR3 is TGTGCCAGCAGTCACCGGGGGGGGGCTGCCGAGACCCAGTACTTC.

V and J are TRBV10-3 and TRBJ2-7; no clear D gene. CDR3 length equals 13 residues. Germline loops: CDR1 ENHRY, CDR2 SYGVKD. V lost 2 bases to trimming and J lost 0 bases, with 5 bases between them. The CDR3: CAISEAVSYEQYV. CDR3 sequence (DNA): TGTGCCATCAGTGAGGCAGTCTCCTACGAGCAGTACGTC.

This chain joins TRBV4-3 and TRBJ2-3; no reliable D call. V gave up 4 bases and J gave up 2 bases, with 13 bases separating them. CDR3 length: 15 residues. Germline CDR1 LGHNA, CDR2 YSLEER. CDR3: CASSPKTPSTDTQYF. CDR3 nucleotide sequence: TGCGCCAGCAGCCCCAAGACACCCTCCACAGATACGCAGTATTTT.

The chain is built from TRBV4-3 and TRBJ1-6; D is undetermined. This CDR3 is built from 16 residues. V lost 0 bases, J lost 10 bases, and 16 bases lay in between. The V gene's germline CDR1 is LGHNA and CDR2 YSLEER. The chain's CDR3 is CASSQDQDGGRSPLHF. CDR3 sequence (DNA): TGCGCCAGCAGCCAAGATCAAGACGGCGGTAGGTCACCCCTCCACTTT.

V is TRBV3-1 (or the pseudogene TRBV3-2) and J is TRBJ1-2; D possibly corresponds to TRBD1 (5 bases). The CDR3 length is 15 residues. Germline CDR1 reads LGHDT; CDR2 reads YNNKEL (reference sequence). Trimming left V 5 bases short and J 6 bases short, with 19 bases between. CDR3 coding DNA: TGTGCCAGCAGCTGGGGTTCTCCGGGGGTCGATGGCTACACCTTC. This translates into CASSWGSPGVDGYTF.